This entry lists 3 T cell receptor beta chains sequenced from one sample in a study of T cells in Graves' hyperthyroidism and ophthalmopathy. It was RNA transcripts that yielded the amplified TCR beta CDR3 regions. A first-round RT-PCR of the TCR CDR3 used the HTBI primer set. One entry per CDR3 protein results from TCRdb running MiXCR on the multiplex PCR reads. The sample holds approximately 560,000 distinct CDR3 sequences, approximately 14% seen once. The sequenced sample was blood. The receptors were gathered from a woman in her twenties or thirties with Graves' hyperthyroidism.

A remark on this clonotype: A much larger clone is a single base away; this may be a read error. This rearrangement joins TRBV13 to TRBJ2-7; D remains unclear. V was shortened by 5 bases and J by 7 bases, with 15 bases between the two germline ends. Germline values: CDR1 PRHDT, CDR2 FYEKMQ (reference sequence). CDR3 length: 13 residues. CDR3 loop: CASSVEVYNEQYF. The CDR3, as DNA: TGTGCCAGCAGCGTAGAGGTTTACAATGAGCAGTACTTC.

This clonotype was seen a few times. V is TRBV5-8 and J is TRBJ1-5; D gene uncertain. With 3 bases removed from V and 7 bases from J, the gap between germline ends came to 11 bases. This CDR3 region has 13 residues. The germline V gene encodes CDR1 SGHTS and CDR2 YDEGEE. The chain's CDR3 is CASSSYGSQPQHF. CDR3 sequence (DNA): TGTGCCAGCAGCTCTTATGGTTCACAGCCCCAGCATTTT.

In its sample, this clonotype was seen many times. The chain's CDR3 is CAWSGSHEQYF. DNA of the CDR3: TGTGCCTGGAGTGGGTCCCACGAGCAGTACTTC. This chain connects TRBV30 to TRBJ2-7; D unclear. The germline gives CDR1 GTSNPN, CDR2 SVGIG (reference sequence). Between the trimmed V and J ends, which lost 1 base and 5 bases, there was a span of 6 bases. The CDR3 has 11 amino acids.